A single sample gave rise to the 16 T cell receptor beta chains below, sequenced in a study of identical twins. One entry per CDR3 protein results from TCRdb running MiXCR on the 5' RACE reads. The profile shows 700,000 to 950,000 distinct CDR3 sequences, approximately 13% of them singletons. These same data were also listed under a study on yellow fever vaccine responses in identical twins.

The sample comprised PBMCs. The source of these receptors is a young woman in good health.

This clonotype was recorded at least ten times. The chain couples TRBV25-1 to TRBJ2-5, with D perhaps given as TRBD1 or TRBD2 (6 bases each). The CDR3 is 17 amino acids. Trimming left V 5 bases short and J 2 bases short, with 21 bases between. Germline loops: CDR1 MGHDK, CDR2 SYGVNS. For the CDR3, the DNA is TGTGCCAGCAGTTCTTGGCGGGACACCGAAGGTCAAGAGACCCAGTACTTC. This gives the protein CASSSWRDTEGQETQYF.

The rearrangement joins TRBV10-2 to TRBJ2-3; the match to TRBD2 covers 8 bases. The V segment lost 6 bases and the J segment 4 bases; nucleotides outside the gene matches: 6. The CDR3 runs to 14 residues. Germline lookup yields CDR1 WSHSY and CDR2 SAAADI. CDR3 region: CASSRAGGPDTQYF. The CDR3 DNA sequence: TGCGCCAGCAGCCGCGCGGGAGGACCAGATACGCAGTATTTT.

J is TRBJ2-3 and V is TRBV12-5; D is unresolved. The CDR3 spans 14 residues. The germline gives CDR1 LGHNT, CDR2 FRNRAP. V was pared by 5 bases and J by 0 bases, with 9 bases between. The CDR3 reads CASGPRFSTDTQYF. For the CDR3, the DNA is TGTGCTAGTGGTCCCAGGTTTAGCACAGATACGCAGTATTTT.

This clonotype was counted only a few times. The chain combines TRBV20-1 with TRBJ2-3; 7 nucleotides line up with TRBD1. V lost 1 base, J lost 4 bases, and 5 bases stayed unmatched. This CDR3 region has 14 residues. Germline assignment: CDR1 DFQATT and CDR2 SNEGSKA (reference sequence). The CDR3 protein is CSARAATGPDTQYF. The CDR3 nucleotides are TGCAGTGCTAGAGCCGCGACAGGGCCAGATACGCAGTATTTT.

The chain employs TRBV28 and TRBJ2-7; D tentatively reads TRBD1 or TRBD2 (5 bases each). Germline-derived CDR1 and CDR2 are MDHEN and SYDVKM. There are 14 residues in the CDR3. The V end lost 7 bases, the J end lost 3 bases, and 16 bases lay between the germline ends. The CDR3 DNA follows: TGTGCCAGCACTCCCGGGGCCGGCTACTACGAGCAGTACGTC. This gives the protein CASTPGAGYYEQYV.

This clonotype was observed a few times. The V and J genes are TRBV10-3 and TRBJ1-2, with D tentatively TRBD1 (5 bases). CDR1 and CDR2 from the germline V gene are ENHRY and SYGVKD. The germline V and J ends were trimmed by 0 bases and 8 bases, with 7 bases remaining between them. The CDR3 runs 12 residues. The CDR3: CAISESRAGYTF. CDR3 coding DNA: TGTGCCATCAGTGAGTCCAGGGCCGGCTACACCTTC.

The rearrangement links TRBV5-1 to TRBJ2-5; no clear D. Germline V gene data show CDR1 as SGHRS and CDR2 as YFSETQ. Trimming stripped 0 bases from V and 2 bases from J, with 8 bases between. The CDR3 is 14 amino acids. For the CDR3, the DNA is TGCGCCAGCAGCTTGGGACTTCTACAAGAGACCCAGTACTTC. Translated: CASSLGLLQETQYF.

This rearrangement joins TRBV7-6 to TRBJ2-6; D unresolved. CDR1 is SGHVS and CDR2 is FNYEAQ in the germline V gene. The CDR3 totals 15 residues. Trimming pared 5 bases from V and 0 bases from J, leaving 8 bases between. The CDR3 here is CASSKDNSGANVLTF. CDR3 nucleotide sequence: TGTGCCAGCAGCAAAGACAACTCTGGGGCCAACGTCCTGACTTTC.

This clonotype was seen repeatedly, ten times or more. The chain employs TRBV15 and TRBJ2-3, with 9 bases that match TRBD2. V trimming: 7 bases; J trimming: 1 base; junction bases outside the gene matches: 6. This CDR3 region has 15 residues. Per the germline V gene, CDR1 is LNHNV and CDR2 is YYDKDF (reference sequence). CDR3 in amino acids: CATKLTSGGTDTQYF. The DNA of the CDR3 is TGTGCCACCAAATTGACTAGCGGAGGCACAGATACGCAGTATTTT.

There are a few counts of this clonotype. The chain employs TRBV29-1 and TRBJ2-1; possible D gene TRBD2, 5 bases. Germline-derived CDR1 and CDR2 are SQVTM and ANQGSEA. The CDR3 covers 18 residues. Trimming shortened V by 0 bases and J by 0 bases, and 18 bases separated the two germline ends. CDR3 amino acids: CSVEDRGSVGGSYNEQFF. In DNA form, the CDR3 reads TGCAGCGTTGAAGATCGAGGTAGCGTAGGAGGCTCCTACAATGAGCAGTTCTTC.

In its sample, this clonotype was seen a few times. The rearrangement joins TRBV29-1 to TRBJ2-7; 7 positions match TRBD1. Germline loops: CDR1 SQVTM, CDR2 ANQGSEA. J was trimmed by 7 bases and V by 7 bases; bases with no gene match: 19. CDR3 length: 15 residues. The CDR3 is CSALRPWTGPPEQYF. In DNA form, the CDR3 reads TGCAGCGCCCTTCGCCCATGGACAGGTCCGCCGGAGCAGTACTTC.

The chain uses TRBV6-1 and TRBJ2-5, with no clear D. The CDR3 totals 11 residues. The V end was cut by 8 bases, the J end by 5 bases, with 9 bases between. The germline V gene encodes CDR1 MNHNS and CDR2 SASEGT. The CDR3 is CASLTPETQYF. The CDR3 DNA is TGTGCCAGCCTAACGCCGGAGACCCAGTACTTC.

This clonotype was counted only a few times. Being one base from a much bigger clone, this may be a read error. The chain couples TRBV2 to TRBJ2-7, with a tentative D call TRBD1 (6 bases). Germline CDR1 and CDR2: SNHLY and FYNNEI. V lost 5 bases and J 2 bases, leaving 7 bases between the germline ends. This CDR3 has 12 amino acids. The CDR3 reads CASSYRAYEQYF. CDR3 coding DNA: TGTGCCAGCAGTTACAGGGCCTACGAGCAGTACTTC.

This sequence joins TRBV10-3 and TRBJ1-5, with D possibly TRBD1 on 6 matching bases. Germline V gene sequence: CDR1 ENHRY, CDR2 SYGVKD. The V gene lost 3 bases and the J gene lost 4 bases, with 10 bases spanning the gap. The CDR3 is 14 amino acids. Written as DNA, the CDR3 is TGTGCCATCAGTGAAGGGACACGTAATCAGCCCCAGCATTTT. The encoded protein is CAISEGTRNQPQHF.

In its sample, this clonotype was seen a few times. V is TRBV7-2 and J is TRBJ2-5; D possibly matches TRBD1 or TRBD2 (5 bases each). The CDR3 is 15 amino acids. Looked up from germline, CDR1 is SGHTA and CDR2 is FQGNSA. The V gene lost 5 bases and the J gene lost 0 bases, with 13 bases spanning the gap. In DNA, the CDR3 is TGTGCCAGCAGCCATTCAGGGACCCACCAAGAGACCCAGTACTTC. Translation: CASSHSGTHQETQYF.

This clonotype was observed many times. The J gene is TRBJ2-7, the V gene TRBV11-2; the match to TRBD1 covers 9 bases. CDR1 and CDR2 from the germline V gene are SGHAT and FQNNGV. The CDR3 runs to 18 residues. Trimming cost V 5 bases and J 3 bases; bases outside gene matches: 17. CDR3 in amino acids: CASSPVDYPTGGNYEQYV. The DNA for the CDR3 is TGTGCCAGCAGCCCCGTAGATTACCCGACAGGGGGAAACTACGAGCAGTACGTC.